Given below is one T cell receptor beta chain in context. What it binds is not known. Germline V gene data show CDR1 as SGHTA and CDR2 as FQGNSA. This CDR3 is 13 amino acids long. The V and J ends lost 1 base and 4 bases respectively, with 7 bases between them. Here immunoSEQ multiplex PCR was the method, and the copy in TCRdb shows in-frame clones only, minus some. This sample has approximately 110,000 clones, with just under 90% found just once. The entry originates in a study of T cell responses to AZD1222 COVID-19 vaccine. The study's findings and limits: Spike-wide coverage was observed for vaccine-associated CD4 TCRs, with dominant responses at 160-218 and 743-854. Sampled repertoires all dated from after the peak T cell response. Nearly half of spike-specific TCRs reportedly go after variant regions that carry no mutations.

The TCR sequence derives from an adult in good health. The source material was peripheral blood, sampled on day 0 of AZD1222 vaccination. This chain joins TRBV7-2 and TRBJ2-5, with unresolved D. This CDR3 reads CASSLGPPETQYF. The CDR3 DNA is TGTGCCAGCAGCTTAGGGCCTCCAGAGACCCAGTACTTC.